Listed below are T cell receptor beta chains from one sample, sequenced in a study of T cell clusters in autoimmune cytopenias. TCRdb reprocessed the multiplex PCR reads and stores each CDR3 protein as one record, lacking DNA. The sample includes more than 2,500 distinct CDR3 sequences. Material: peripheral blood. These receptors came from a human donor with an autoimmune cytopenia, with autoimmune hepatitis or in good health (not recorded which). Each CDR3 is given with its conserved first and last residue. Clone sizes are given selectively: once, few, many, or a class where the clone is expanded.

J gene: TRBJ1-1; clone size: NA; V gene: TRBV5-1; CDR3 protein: CASSWGQGWNTEAFF
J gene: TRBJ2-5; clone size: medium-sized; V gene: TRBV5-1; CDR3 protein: CASRRQGAEETQYF
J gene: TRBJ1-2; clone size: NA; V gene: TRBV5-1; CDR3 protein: CASSQEGRGDGYTF
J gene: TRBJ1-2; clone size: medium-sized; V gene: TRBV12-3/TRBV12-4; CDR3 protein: CASSLRRRDGYTF
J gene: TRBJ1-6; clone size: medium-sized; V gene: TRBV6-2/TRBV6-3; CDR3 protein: CASSYAGTGPSPLHF
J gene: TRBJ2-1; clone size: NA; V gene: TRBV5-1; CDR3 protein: CASSLVGDSYNEQFF
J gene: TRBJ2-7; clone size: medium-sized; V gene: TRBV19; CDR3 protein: CASSPGTGGSYEQYF
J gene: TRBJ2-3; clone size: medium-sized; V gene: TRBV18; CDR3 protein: CASSPGRGGTTDTQYF
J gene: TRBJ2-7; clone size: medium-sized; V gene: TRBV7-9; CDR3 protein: CASSSVGGPSYEQYF
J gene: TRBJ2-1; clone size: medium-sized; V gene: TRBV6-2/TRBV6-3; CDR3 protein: CASSQGLAGGRKFF
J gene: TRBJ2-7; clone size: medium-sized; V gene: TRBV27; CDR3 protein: CASSLWATRSYEQYF
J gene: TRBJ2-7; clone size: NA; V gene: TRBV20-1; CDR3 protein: CSARVASSYEQYF
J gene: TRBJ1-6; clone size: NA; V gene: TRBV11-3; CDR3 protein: CASSLDEEGTGSPLHF
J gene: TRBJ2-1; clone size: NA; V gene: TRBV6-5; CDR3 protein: CASSDLKGLVGVEQFF
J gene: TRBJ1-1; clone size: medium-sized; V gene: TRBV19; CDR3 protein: CASSIGAQEAFF
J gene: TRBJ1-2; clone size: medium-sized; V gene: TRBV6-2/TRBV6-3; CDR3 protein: CASGKGTGNYGYTF
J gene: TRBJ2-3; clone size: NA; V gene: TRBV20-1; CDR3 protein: CSAEPRDTQYF
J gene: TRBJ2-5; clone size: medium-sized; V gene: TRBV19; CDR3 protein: CASSWDRGETQYF
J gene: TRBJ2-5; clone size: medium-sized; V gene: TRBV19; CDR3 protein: CASSMEGGRGETQYF
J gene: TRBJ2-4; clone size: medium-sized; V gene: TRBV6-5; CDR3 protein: CASSLLAGDFFSIQYF
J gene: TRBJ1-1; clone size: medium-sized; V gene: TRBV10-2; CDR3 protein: CASSEPRMALEAFF
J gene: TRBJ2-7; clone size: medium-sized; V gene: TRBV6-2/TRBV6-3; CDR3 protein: CASIGRDAYEQYF
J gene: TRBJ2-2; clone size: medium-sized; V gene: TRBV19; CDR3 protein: CASSTPAMRAGELFF
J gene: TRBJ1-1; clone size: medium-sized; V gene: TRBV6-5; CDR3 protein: CASSYRRDSPAEAFF
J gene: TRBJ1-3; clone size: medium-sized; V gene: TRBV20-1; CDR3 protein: CSARSGGEDTIYF
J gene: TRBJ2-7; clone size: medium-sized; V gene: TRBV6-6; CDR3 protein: CASRSGQGRYEQYF
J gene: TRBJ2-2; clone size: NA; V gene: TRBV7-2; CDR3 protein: CASSLVSPIAGGTGELFF
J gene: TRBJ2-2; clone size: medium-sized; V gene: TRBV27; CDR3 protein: CASSFRTGGGLGTGELFF
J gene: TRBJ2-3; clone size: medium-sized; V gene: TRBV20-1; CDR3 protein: CSATRRGSTDTQYF
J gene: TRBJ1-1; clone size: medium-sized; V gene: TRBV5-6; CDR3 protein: CASSLRGTEAFF
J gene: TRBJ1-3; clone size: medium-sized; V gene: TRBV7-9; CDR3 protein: CASSQGQGASGNTIYF
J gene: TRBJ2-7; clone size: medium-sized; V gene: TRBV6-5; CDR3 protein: CASSYSFTGEQYF
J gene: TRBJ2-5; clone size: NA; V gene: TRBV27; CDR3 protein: CASRSSTSGGAETQYF
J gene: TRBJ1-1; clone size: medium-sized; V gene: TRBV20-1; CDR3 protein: CSAHTGRGAEAFF
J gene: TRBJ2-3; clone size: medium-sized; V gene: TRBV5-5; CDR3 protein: CASSDLRDSGDTQYF